There are a few counts of the clone carrying this T cell receptor (beta chain). Its antigen remains unknown. These data originate in a study of PD-1 blockade in classical Hodgkin lymphoma. Whole-study results and caveats: Researchers reported that CD4+ TCR diversity, though not CD8+, rose significantly by C4D1. Among the patients, those starting nivolumab under 1 year after ASCT were excluded. Relative to healthy donors, newly diagnosed patients reportedly had lower baseline TCR diversity, which was reported as lower still in relapsed/refractory patients.

V gave up 3 bases and J gave up 0 bases, with 9 bases separating them. The CDR3 has 15 amino acids. Germline-derived CDR1 and CDR2 are SGHTA and FQGNSA. Every patient experienced relapse after autologous stem cell transplantation, and brentuximab vedotin exposure varied. Complete response, partial response or progressive disease were the best responses. Assay used: immunoSEQ multiplex PCR; TCRdb lists only in-frame clones, some missing. Here the sample spans some 96,000 clones, 80% to 85% being singletons. The sequence was collected from a human donor with classical Hodgkin lymphoma. V and J are TRBV7-2 and TRBJ1-3; D gene unclear. Specimen: peripheral blood mononuclear cells (PBMCs), collected at baseline. As DNA, the CDR3 is TGTGCCAGCAGCTTGACACCGGCCTCTGGAAACACCATATATTTT. This codes for CASSLTPASGNTIYF.